The sequence of this T cell receptor beta chain was determined in a study of blood T cell repertoires in COVID-19. The repertoire was sequenced with immunoSEQ multiplex PCR; TCRdb's copy has only in-frame clones and lacks some. The data show approximately 90,000 clones, 81% seen once. Germline V gene sequence: CDR1 SNHLY, CDR2 FYNNEI. V lost 7 bases and J lost 0; bases outside the gene matches: 10. CDR3 length: 17 amino acids. This clonotype was sampled from a man aged 60 to 75 with acute or convalescent COVID-19. The V call is TRBV2, the J call TRBJ1-5; 9 bases are shared with TRBD1. The sample taken for sequencing was peripheral blood. The chain's CDR3 is CASNVGQGTYSNQPQHF. CDR3 nucleotide sequence: TGTGCCAGCAACGTCGGACAGGGGACGTATAGCAATCAGCCCCAGCATTTT.